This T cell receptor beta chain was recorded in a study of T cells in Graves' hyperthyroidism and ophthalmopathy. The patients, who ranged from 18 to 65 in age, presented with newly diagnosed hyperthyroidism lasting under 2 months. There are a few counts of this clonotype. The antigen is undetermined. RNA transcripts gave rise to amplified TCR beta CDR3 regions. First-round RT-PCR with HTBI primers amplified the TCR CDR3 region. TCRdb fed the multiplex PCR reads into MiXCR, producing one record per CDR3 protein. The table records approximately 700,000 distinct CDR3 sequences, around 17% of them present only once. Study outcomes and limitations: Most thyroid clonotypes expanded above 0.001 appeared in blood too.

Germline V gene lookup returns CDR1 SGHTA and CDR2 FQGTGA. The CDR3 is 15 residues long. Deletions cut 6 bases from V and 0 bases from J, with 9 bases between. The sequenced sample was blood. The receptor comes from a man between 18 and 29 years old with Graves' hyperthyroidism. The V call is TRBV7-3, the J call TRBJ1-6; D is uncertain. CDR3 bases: TGTGCCAGCAGGTCGGGGAGCTCCTATAATTCACCCCTCCACTTT. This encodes CASRSGSSYNSPLHF.